This T cell receptor (beta chain) stems from a study of T cells after yellow fever vaccination (dated by TCRdb to the late 2010s). Some background on the complete study: The SMART-Seq v4 Ultra Low Input RNA kit was used to prepare libraries from fractions with low cell numbers. To follow T-cell clones before and after primary and booster YFV17D yellow fever vaccination, bulk TCR alpha and beta repertoires were sequenced over time. The cohort comprised two healthy male donors, one aged 18 to 30 and one aged 30 to 39 years. Blood was drawn at multiple timepoints before and after primary and secondary immunization, with bulk PBMC replicates and cell subsets isolated.

Study-wide conclusions, independent of this receptor: Most clones expanded after primary vaccination (almost 98% of CD4 and approximately 86% of CD8) were re-detected after the booster, suggesting that broad memory maintenance occurred. A small share of clonotypes occurred in both CD4 and CD8 compartments, likely arising from convergent recombination. FACS-sorted repertoires could contain abundant contaminating clonotypes from the bulk population, so computational filtering was required. Compared with the primary T-cell response, the secondary T-cell response was weaker but faster, peaking on day 5 rather than day 15. Because only a couple of donors were included in the study, the extent to which the findings can be generalized is limited.

About this clonotype itself: Base qualities are not at hand, and no much larger clone is one base apart.

Including cysteine and phenylalanine, the CDR3 has 16 amino acids. The entry retains the CDR3 DNA only, 48 bases that are in frame from base 1. CDR1 is given as ENHRY and CDR2 as SYGVKD, both from the germline V gene. Compared with germline, V lacks 3 bases and J lacks 2 bases; bases without a gene match: 4. Synthesis of TCR cDNA relied on 5'RACE template switching, a step that introduced a universal primer site along with unique molecular identifiers. Priming of cDNA synthesis was performed from both the TCR alpha and TCR beta constant segments. Library amplification used two PCR steps, and the second PCR step added sample barcodes and sequencing adapters. Sequencing of libraries was performed on Illumina HiSeq 2500 (2x100 bp) or NovaSeq (2x150 bp). For the original study's pipeline: Demultiplexing of reads and collapsing into UMI consensus sequences were performed with MIGEC, and V(D)J alignment was carried out with MiXCR. Vaccine-responding clonotypes were defined with edgeR using replicate PBMC samples, requiring FDR below 0.01 and a log2 fold change above 5 up to day 15. Bulk clonotypes were assigned CD4 or CD8 identity according to which sequenced CD4 or CD8 repertoire held them at higher abundance. A clonotype counted as NS4B-specific if enriched at least 10-fold in dextramer-positive versus dextramer-negative fractions, with CD4-biased clonotypes left out. The public reads were reanalyzed by TCRdb: fastp trimming at Q25, MiXCR alignment, in-frame beta chains only. CDR3 protein duplicates are merged, each entry listing the most common genes and DNA. Here the V and J calls rest on TCRdb's processing, not on the authors' analysis. Present in this sample are about 52,000 distinct CDR3 sequences, approximately 6.6% of which were seen just once. The ten largest clones represent 20% to 30% of the sample.

The sample's treatment or condition label, decoded: live attenuated yellow fever vaccine strain. PBMCs were isolated from peripheral blood using a standard Ficoll-Paque protocol. With anti-CD3 and anti-CD8 staining plus a dextramer loaded with the yellow fever NS4B epitope peptide, the researchers sorted epitope-specific CD8 T cells. TriZol was used to extract RNA from bulk PBMCs, from CD4 and CD8 fractions, and from dextramer-positive and dextramer-negative fractions. This clonotype originated in a man aged 18 to 35 who received the YFV17D yellow fever vaccine. In this chain, TRBV10-3 is recombined with TRBJ1-1; the central 12 bases match TRBD1. The specimen comprised CD8+ T cells not binding an NS4B(214-222) dextramer, sorted from PBMCs, sampled around 45 days after the first yellow fever vaccination. Interpreted using the paper, the cell subset or site label stands for: NS4B epitope dextramer-negative CD8 T cells. The CDR3 reads CAISDPGTGGNTEAFF. The nucleotide sequence reads TGTGCCATCAGTGACCCAGGGACAGGGGGCAACACTGAAGCTTTCTTT.